This TCR beta chain emerged from a study of Ad26.COV2.S vaccination and SARS-CoV-2 variants. The overall study: Donor participated within the Ad26.COV2.S arm of the COV1001 trial. Study-wide results and caveats: Estimates derived from TCR breadth and depth analyses may have underestimated total T cell responses. Placebo and vaccine recipients had non-spike TCR breadth that was similar.

The treatment denotes: roughly 18 received Ad26.COV2.S at low or high dose, single or two shots; about five received placebo; per-sample allocation not given. Collection of samples fell on day 63 after the first vaccine or placebo injection. An Ad26 vector carrying the Wuhan-strain SARS-CoV-2 spike served as the vaccine. Libraries were prepared by immunoSEQ multiplex PCR; TCRdb keeps only in-frame clonotypes and omits some of them. The sample consists of roughly 500,000 clones, around nine tenths of them appearing once. V gave up 0 bases and J gave up 9 bases, with 17 bases separating them. The germline gives CDR1 LGHNA, CDR2 YNFKEQ. This CDR3 is 16 amino acids long. Note on this clone: The antigen is unknown.

This receptor was identified in a person aged 18-60 years who received the Ad26.COV2.S COVID-19 vaccine or a placebo. The material was peripheral blood, obtained in a trial of Ad26.COV2.S vaccine versus placebo. The chain uses TRBV4-2 and TRBJ1-4; D is ambiguous. As DNA, the CDR3 is TGTGCCAGCAGCCAAGAGAGAGGCCTCCTTGATAAAAAACTGTTTTTT. This codes for CASSQERGLLDKKLFF.